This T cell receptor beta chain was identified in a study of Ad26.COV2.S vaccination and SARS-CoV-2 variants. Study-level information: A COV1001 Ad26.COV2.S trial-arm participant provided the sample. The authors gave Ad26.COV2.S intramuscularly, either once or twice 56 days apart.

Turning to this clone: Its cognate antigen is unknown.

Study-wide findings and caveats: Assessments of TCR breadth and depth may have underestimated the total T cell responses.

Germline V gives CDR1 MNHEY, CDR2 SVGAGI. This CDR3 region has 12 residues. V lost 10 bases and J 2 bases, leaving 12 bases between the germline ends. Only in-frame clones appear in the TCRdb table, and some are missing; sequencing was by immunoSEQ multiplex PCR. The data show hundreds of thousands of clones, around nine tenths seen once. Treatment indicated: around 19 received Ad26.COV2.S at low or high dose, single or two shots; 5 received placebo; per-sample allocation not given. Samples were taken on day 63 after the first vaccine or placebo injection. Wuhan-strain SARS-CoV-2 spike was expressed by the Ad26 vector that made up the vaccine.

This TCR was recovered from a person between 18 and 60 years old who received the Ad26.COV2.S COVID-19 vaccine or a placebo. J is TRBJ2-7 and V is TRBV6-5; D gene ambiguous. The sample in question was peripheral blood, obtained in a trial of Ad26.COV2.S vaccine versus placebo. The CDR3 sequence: CATGPNPYEQYF. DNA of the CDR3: TGTGCCACCGGCCCAAATCCCTACGAGCAGTACTTC.